The clone carrying this T cell receptor (beta chain) was recorded many times. Its matching antigen is unknown. This entry belongs to a study of regulatory T cells in long-lasting Graves disease. General study results and limits: Segments TRBV28, TRBJ1-2 and TRBJ2-5 showed preferential usage in persistent disease.

The time point is: newly diagnosed GD, antithyroid drugs for less than 3 months. After RNA was extracted from PBMCs, the TCR library was made from it. Germline V CDR1 and CDR2: SNHLY, FYNNEI. There are 12 residues in the CDR3. V was pared by 8 bases and J by 5 bases, with 11 bases between. To make TCR beta libraries, researchers used iRepertoire HTBI primers and Arm-PCR of CDR3 regions. Using its own MiXCR run on the multiplex PCR reads, TCRdb lists one record per CDR3 protein. The sample lists 530,000 or so distinct CDR3 sequences; 13% were seen once. This sample also belongs to another study, concerning T cells in Graves' hyperthyroidism and ophthalmopathy. As that report states: Most thyroid-expanded clonotypes above 0.001 were also found in blood.

The V gene is TRBV2, the J gene TRBJ2-3; D remains ambiguous. This clonotype was sampled from a man aged 25-45 years with Graves disease. Sequences were derived from peripheral blood mononuclear cells (PBMCs), sampled at new diagnosis, from a patient treated with antithyroid drugs. CDR3 loop: CASGRPGDTQYF. The CDR3 nucleotides are TGTGCCAGCGGACGGCCGGGAGATACGCAGTATTTT.